Listed below are T cell receptor beta chains from one sample, sequenced in a study of T cell responses to AZD1222 COVID-19 vaccine. Generated by immunoSEQ multiplex PCR, the TCRdb table keeps only in-frame clones and is missing some. This sample carries fewer than 200,000 clones, roughly 91% of them seen once, and the ten largest clones take 1.6%. The sample in question was peripheral blood, obtained on day 0 of AZD1222 vaccination. The receptors come from an adult in good health. CDR3s include the opening cysteine and the closing phenylalanine or tryptophan. Fields, in order: V gene, J gene, D gene, CDR3 protein. A D gene is named only where the DNA matches it firmly.

V gene: TRBV5-5
J gene: TRBJ1-1
D gene: TRBD1
CDR3 protein: CASTQGGHLSNTEAFF

V gene: TRBV7-9
J gene: TRBJ1-1
D gene: .
CDR3 protein: CASSLRGGTEAFF

V gene: TRBV28
J gene: TRBJ2-1
D gene: TRBD1
CDR3 protein: CASSPAGTGGYNEQFF

V gene: TRBV6-2/TRBV6-3
J gene: TRBJ2-7
D gene: TRBD1
CDR3 protein: CASSQGTGTIF

V gene: TRBV5-6
J gene: TRBJ2-6
D gene: .
CDR3 protein: CASSLAGLRTSGANVLTF

V gene: TRBV30
J gene: TRBJ1-2
D gene: .
CDR3 protein: CAWSEAINYGYTF

V gene: TRBV7-8
J gene: TRBJ1-1
D gene: .
CDR3 protein: CASSLYQAMPSPGPEAFF

V gene: TRBV29-1
J gene: TRBJ2-3
D gene: .
CDR3 protein: CSVERSADTQYF

V gene: TRBV5-1
J gene: TRBJ1-1
D gene: TRBD1
CDR3 protein: CASSLAEAGGYGTEAFF

V gene: TRBV28
J gene: TRBJ1-1
D gene: .
CDR3 protein: CASSLLRQTNTEAFF

V gene: TRBV7-9
J gene: TRBJ2-5
D gene: .
CDR3 protein: CASSFGRQTNQETQYF

V gene: TRBV6-5
J gene: TRBJ1-1
D gene: .
CDR3 protein: CASRGWDKAFF

V gene: TRBV5-1
J gene: TRBJ2-3
D gene: TRBD1
CDR3 protein: CASSLGGTGVRDTQYF

V gene: TRBV30
J gene: TRBJ1-6
D gene: .
CDR3 protein: CASATGSNSPLHF

V gene: TRBV4-1
J gene: TRBJ2-1
D gene: TRBD2
CDR3 protein: CASSQEGLAAYNEQFF

V gene: TRBV10-3
J gene: TRBJ1-3
D gene: .
CDR3 protein: CAISDARTGNTIYF

V gene: TRBV24-1
J gene: TRBJ2-1
D gene: TRBD2
CDR3 protein: CATSDPSGGTYNEQFF

V gene: TRBV6-2/TRBV6-3
J gene: TRBJ2-1
D gene: .
CDR3 protein: CASSSGRSSYNEQFF

V gene: TRBV3-1/TRBV3-2
J gene: TRBJ1-2
D gene: .
CDR3 protein: CASSQGSGMYGYTF

V gene: TRBV29-1
J gene: TRBJ1-5
D gene: TRBD1
CDR3 protein: CSAASGTGNQPQHF

V gene: TRBV2
J gene: TRBJ1-5
D gene: .
CDR3 protein: CASGKGGLQPQHF

V gene: TRBV15
J gene: TRBJ2-1
D gene: .
CDR3 protein: CATVRGSRVTNEQFF

V gene: TRBV4-2
J gene: TRBJ1-2
D gene: .
CDR3 protein: CASSQVGGEAYGYTF

V gene: TRBV11-2
J gene: TRBJ2-2
D gene: .
CDR3 protein: CASSLLTNTGELFF

V gene: TRBV28
J gene: TRBJ2-6
D gene: .
CDR3 protein: CASSSPGPGSGANVLTF

V gene: TRBV7-8
J gene: TRBJ2-2
D gene: .
CDR3 protein: CASKRERLNTGELFF

V gene: TRBV6-5
J gene: TRBJ2-7
D gene: .
CDR3 protein: CASGISDIISYEQYF

V gene: TRBV5-1
J gene: TRBJ2-3
D gene: .
CDR3 protein: CASSPSGSTDTQYF

V gene: TRBV5-1
J gene: TRBJ2-2
D gene: .
CDR3 protein: CASSILANTGELFF

V gene: TRBV5-6
J gene: TRBJ1-2
D gene: TRBD1
CDR3 protein: CASSLVGTGSYGYTF

V gene: TRBV28
J gene: TRBJ1-4
D gene: TRBD1
CDR3 protein: CASSLAGTARNEKLFF

V gene: TRBV19
J gene: TRBJ1-1
D gene: TRBD1
CDR3 protein: CASSRQGGNTEAFF

V gene: TRBV18
J gene: TRBJ1-3
D gene: .
CDR3 protein: CASSPEGNTIYF

V gene: TRBV28
J gene: TRBJ2-4
D gene: TRBD2
CDR3 protein: CASSLITGGKNIQYF

V gene: TRBV9
J gene: TRBJ1-6
D gene: .
CDR3 protein: CAGQASDGSPLHF

V gene: TRBV18
J gene: TRBJ1-2
D gene: TRBD1
CDR3 protein: CASSPPAGGQYGYTF

V gene: TRBV7-8
J gene: TRBJ1-4
D gene: TRBD1
CDR3 protein: CASSSGTGASEKLFF

V gene: TRBV6-4
J gene: TRBJ1-2
D gene: .
CDR3 protein: CASSDSQGFGGYTF

V gene: TRBV11-1
J gene: TRBJ2-1
D gene: .
CDR3 protein: CASSLGIGFHEQFF

V gene: TRBV9
J gene: TRBJ1-3
D gene: TRBD1
CDR3 protein: CASGEEGAVGNTIYF

V gene: TRBV6-5
J gene: TRBJ1-2
D gene: .
CDR3 protein: CASMAGYGYTF

V gene: TRBV2
J gene: TRBJ1-5
D gene: .
CDR3 protein: CASRGGAGNNQPQHF

V gene: TRBV6-1
J gene: TRBJ1-2
D gene: TRBD1
CDR3 protein: CASSAQLSGGTHYGYTF

V gene: TRBV4-1
J gene: TRBJ1-3
D gene: TRBD1
CDR3 protein: CASSPDRAGGNTIYF

V gene: TRBV7-3
J gene: TRBJ2-1
D gene: .
CDR3 protein: CASSPHKGSSSYNEQFF